A single sample gave rise to the 22 T cell receptor beta chains below, sequenced in a study of identical twins listed by TCRdb under 2016. The library was made by 5' RACE. Sequencing relied on an Illumina HiSeq 2000. TCRdb handled the public reads itself, with Q25 trimming in fastp and clone calling in MiXCR, and kept productive beta chains. Entries are consolidated by CDR3 protein sequence, retaining the most common genes and DNA. For this sample the table gives 450,000 to 500,000 distinct CDR3 sequences, of which roughly an eighth were detected only once. The leading ten clones occupy about 0.97% of the sample. These data are also associated with another study on yellow fever vaccine responses in identical twins.

Sequences were obtained from CD4+ T cells sorted from blood. These receptors came from a young woman in good health.

The table lists this clonotype with a few counts. V is TRBV7-2 and J is TRBJ2-2; tentative D call: TRBD2 (6 bases). The V end lost 5 bases, the J end lost 1 base, and 11 bases lay between the germline ends. The CDR3 contains 15 residues. The germline gives CDR1 SGHTA, CDR2 FQGNSA. Here the CDR3 DNA reads TGTGCCAGCAGCAAGGGACTCTTGAACACCGGGGAGCTGTTTTTT. This gives the protein CASSKGLLNTGELFF.

The chain employs TRBV5-1 and TRBJ2-4; TRBD1 matches at 8 bases. Germline V CDR1 and CDR2: SGHRS, YFSETQ. The CDR3 runs to 15 residues. V lost 7 bases to trimming and J lost 2 bases; unmatched junction nucleotides: 8. The CDR3 bases are TGCGCCAGCGGGACAGGTGACCTACCCAAAAACATTCAGTACTTC. Protein sequence: CASGTGDLPKNIQYF.

This clonotype was observed a few times. The J gene is TRBJ2-2, the V gene TRBV7-2; the D gene is possibly TRBD2 (6 bases). The CDR3 contains 15 residues. The germline CDR1 and CDR2 sequences are SGHTA and FQGNSA. V was trimmed by 2 bases and J by 1 base, leaving 8 bases between them. In nucleotides, the CDR3 is TGTGCCAGCAGCTTATTGGGAGGGAACACCGGGGAGCTGTTTTTT. It specifies CASSLLGGNTGELFF.

The genes are TRBV12-3 or TRBV12-4 and TRBJ2-7; maybe TRBD2 (5 bases). The CDR3 is 13 amino acids. Trimming removed 3 bases at V and 5 bases at J, with 11 bases between. This chain's CDR3 is CASSLIGVDEQYF. The CDR3 DNA is TGTGCCAGCAGTTTGATCGGGGTCGACGAGCAGTACTTC.

V usage is TRBV5-1 and J usage is TRBJ2-1, with D maybe TRBD1 (5 bases). The CDR3 loop spans 16 amino acids. CDR1 and CDR2 from the germline V gene are SGHRS and YFSETQ. Trimming left V 1 base short and J 7 bases short, with 18 bases between. This chain's CDR3 is CASSLNPQGSENEQFF. The CDR3 DNA is TGCGCCAGCAGCTTGAATCCCCAGGGTTCGGAGAATGAGCAGTTCTTC.

The rearrangement joins TRBV2 to TRBJ2-5; D is perhaps TRBD1 (5 bases). This CDR3 has 15 amino acids. V was pared by 7 bases and J by 1 base, with 16 bases between. The germline gives CDR1 SNHLY, CDR2 FYNNEI. CDR3: CASIPPRQSQETQYF. Written as DNA, the CDR3 is TGTGCCAGCATACCCCCCAGACAGAGCCAAGAGACCCAGTACTTC. The full variable domain, with the rest looked up from reference TRBV2 and TRBJ2-5, is EPEVTQTPSHQVTQMGQEVILRCVPISNHLYFYWYRQILGQKVEFLVSFYNNEISEKSEIFDDQFSVERPDGSNFTLKIRSTKLEDSAMYFCASIPPRQSQETQYFGPGTRLLVL.

This clonotype was seen only a few times. The genes are TRBV21-1 and TRBJ2-7; the table's D call, TRBD1, was not checked against the DNA. TRBV21-1 corresponds to a pseudogene. This CDR3 spans 16 amino acids. The CDR3 sequence is CASSLPPRQTTYEQYF. CDR3 bases: TGTGCCAGCAGCCTACCGCCGAGACAAACAACCTACGAGCAGTACTTC.

This sequence joins TRBV18 and TRBJ2-3; 8 bases line up with TRBD2. Looked up from germline, CDR1 is KGHSH and CDR2 is LQKENI. This CDR3 region has 16 residues. With V trimmed by 6 bases and J by 2 bases, 10 bases remained unmatched. The CDR3, as DNA: TGTGCCAGCTCGCCGTTGACTAGCGCGCTCACAGATACGCAGTATTTT. Amino acid sequence: CASSPLTSALTDTQYF.

This clonotype has just a few counts. The chain recombines TRBV7-2 with TRBJ2-2, with a possible D match to TRBD2 (7 bases). The CDR3 is 16 amino acids. The germline V and J ends were trimmed by 5 bases and 0 bases, with 13 bases remaining between them. In germline, CDR1 is SGHTA, CDR2 FQGNSA. The CDR3 DNA is TGTGCCAGCAGCCTAGAGGGGGGGGCGAACACCGGGGAGCTGTTTTTT. This codes for CASSLEGGANTGELFF.

At least ten counts were recorded for this clonotype. This chain joins TRBV29-1 and TRBJ2-3; the D gene is possibly TRBD2 (5 bases). The CDR3 extends over 12 amino acids. Germline assignment: CDR1 SQVTM and CDR2 ANQGSEA. Trimming took 4 bases from V and 4 from J, leaving 9 bases between them. The CDR3 loop reads CSVVTSSDTQYF. The CDR3 nucleotides read TGCAGCGTTGTCACTAGTTCAGATACGCAGTATTTT.

This chain links TRBV20-1 with TRBJ2-1, with TRBD2 matching 9 bases. The junction had 9 bases not matched to a gene; V was cut back by 3 bases and J by 9 bases. This CDR3 spans 14 amino acids. CDR1 and CDR2 from the germline V gene are DFQATT and SNEGSKA (reference sequence). The CDR3, as DNA: TGCAGTGCTAGTCGAGCGGGAGGAAATAGTGAGCAGTTCTTC. This sequence encodes CSASRAGGNSEQFF.

This clonotype has a count of ten or more. V is TRBV5-1 and J is TRBJ2-7; no clear D. CDR3 length: 14 residues. CDR1 is SGHRS, CDR2 YFSETQ, per germline. The germline V and J ends were trimmed by 0 bases and 7 bases, with 14 bases remaining between them. CDR3 loop: CASSLEGSYTEQYF. Written as DNA, the CDR3 is TGCGCCAGCAGCTTGGAGGGCAGTTATACGGAGCAGTACTTC.

The table lists this clonotype with many counts. The chain has TRBV20-1 and TRBJ2-4, with D perhaps matching TRBD2 (5 bases). Trimming stripped 1 base from V and 3 bases from J, with 10 bases between. Looked up from germline, CDR1 is DFQATT and CDR2 is SNEGSKA (reference sequence). The CDR3 is 14 residues long. The CDR3 loop is CSARVLAGKNIQYF. The CDR3 DNA reads as TGCAGTGCTAGAGTGCTAGCCGGCAAAAACATTCAGTACTTC.

This clonotype appeared a few times. V usage is TRBV7-2 and J usage is TRBJ2-2; maybe TRBD1 (6 bases). Trimming took 5 bases from V and 3 from J, leaving 13 bases between them. The CDR3 runs 15 residues. Germline V gives CDR1 SGHTA, CDR2 FQGNSA. The DNA for the CDR3 is TGTGCCAGCAGCCCGACAGGTTTTTACACCGGGGAGCTGTTTTTT. Encoded protein: CASSPTGFYTGELFF.

At least ten counts were recorded for this clonotype. The chain employs TRBV5-1 and TRBJ2-7; D is tentatively TRBD1 or TRBD2 (5 bases each). The V gene's germline CDR1 is SGHRS and CDR2 YFSETQ. The CDR3 sequence is 15 residues long. Between the trimmed V and J ends, which lost 4 bases and 0 bases, there was a span of 14 bases. The CDR3 DNA is TGCGCCAGCAGCCCCCGGGACCGAAACTCCTACGAGCAGTACTTC. Protein sequence: CASSPRDRNSYEQYF.

This clonotype was observed a handful of times. The CDR3 sequence is CASSLVSGVISYNEQFF. The CDR3 region has the DNA TGCGCCAGCAGCTTGGTCAGCGGGGTAATCTCCTACAATGAGCAGTTCTTC. The genes are TRBV5-1 and TRBJ2-1, with 7 bases that match TRBD2. The CDR3 sequence is 17 residues long. Trimming removed 0 bases from V and 0 bases from J; junction bases left unmatched: 6. The V gene's germline CDR1 is SGHRS and CDR2 YFSETQ.

J is TRBJ1-2 and V is TRBV12-3 or TRBV12-4, with D possibly TRBD1 on 6 matching bases. V was pared by 6 bases and J by 4 bases, with 24 bases between. The CDR3 runs to 17 residues. CDR3 region: CASSPSGSGGVVYGYTF. The CDR3 region has the DNA TGTGCCAGCAGCCCCAGCGGTTCCGGGGGCGTGGTCTATGGCTACACCTTC.

In this sample, this clonotype turned up many times. The chain couples TRBV4-2 to TRBJ2-5, with D hard to call. The CDR3 has 13 residues. The V end was cut by 2 bases, the J end by 5 bases, with 9 bases between. Germline V gives CDR1 LGHNA, CDR2 YNFKEQ. The DNA of the CDR3 is TGTGCCAGCAGCCAACGTTCCTGGGAGACCCAGTACTTC. This sequence encodes CASSQRSWETQYF.

The chain uses TRBV6-2 or TRBV6-3 and TRBJ2-1; D might be TRBD2 (5 bases). Looked up from germline, CDR1 is MNHEY and CDR2 is SVGEGT. The CDR3 sequence is 15 residues long. V was trimmed by 2 bases and J by 10 bases, leaving 18 bases between them. The CDR3 loop is CASSYDSRADREQFF. For the CDR3, the DNA is TGTGCCAGCAGTTACGATTCGAGGGCGGACCGAGAGCAGTTCTTC.

The chain carries TRBV9 and TRBJ2-5; weak D call: TRBD2 (5 bases). V shed 0 bases and J shed 0 bases, with 12 bases lying between them. Germline V gives CDR1 SGDLS, CDR2 YYNGEE. The length of the CDR3 is 16 residues. The CDR3 sequence is CASSVGERQYQETQYF. The DNA of the CDR3 is TGTGCCAGCAGCGTAGGAGAGCGGCAGTACCAAGAGACCCAGTACTTC.

J is TRBJ2-1 and V is TRBV5-1, with D perhaps TRBD1 or TRBD2 (6 bases each). Trimming took off 2 bases at V and 6 bases at J, with 15 bases between the two ends. The CDR3 totals 15 residues. Germline CDR1 reads SGHRS; CDR2 reads YFSETQ. In DNA, the CDR3 is TGCGCCAGCAGCTTTAACCAACAGGGAGGCAATGAGCAGTTCTTC. It codes for CASSFNQQGGNEQFF.

This sequence joins TRBV3-1 and TRBJ2-7; the D gene is possibly TRBD2 (6 bases). The CDR3 runs to 14 residues. Germline CDR1 reads LGHDT; CDR2 reads YNNKEL (reference sequence). The V and J ends lost 1 base and 6 bases respectively, with 13 bases between them. CDR3 nucleotide sequence: TGTGCCAGCAGCCAAGGATGGGACTCGCGCGAGCAGTACTTC. Residues: CASSQGWDSREQYF.